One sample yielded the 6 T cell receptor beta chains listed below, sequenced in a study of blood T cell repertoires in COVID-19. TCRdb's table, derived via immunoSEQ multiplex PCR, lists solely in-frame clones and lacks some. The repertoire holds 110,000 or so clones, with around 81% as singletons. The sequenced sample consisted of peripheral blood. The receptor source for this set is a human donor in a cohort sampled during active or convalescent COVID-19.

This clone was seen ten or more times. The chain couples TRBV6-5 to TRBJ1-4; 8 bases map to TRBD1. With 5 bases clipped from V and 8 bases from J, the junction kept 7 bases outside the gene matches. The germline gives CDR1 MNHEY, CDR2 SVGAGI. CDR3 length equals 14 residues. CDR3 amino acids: CASSITGGGEKLFF. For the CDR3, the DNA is TGTGCCAGCAGTATAACAGGGGGAGGGGAAAAACTGTTTTTT.

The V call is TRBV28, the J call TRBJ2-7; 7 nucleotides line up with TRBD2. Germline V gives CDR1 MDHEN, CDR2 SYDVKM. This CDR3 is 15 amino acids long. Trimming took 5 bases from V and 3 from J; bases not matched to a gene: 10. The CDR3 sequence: CASSTFSGLNYEQYF. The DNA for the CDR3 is TGTGCCAGCAGTACGTTTAGCGGGTTGAACTACGAGCAGTACTTC. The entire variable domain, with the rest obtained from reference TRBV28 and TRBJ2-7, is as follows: DVKVTQSSRYLVKRTGEKVFLECVQDMDHENMFWYRQDPGLGLRLIYFSYDVKMKEKGDIPEGYSVSREKKERFSLILESASTNQTSMYLCASSTFSGLNYEQYFGPGTRLTVT.

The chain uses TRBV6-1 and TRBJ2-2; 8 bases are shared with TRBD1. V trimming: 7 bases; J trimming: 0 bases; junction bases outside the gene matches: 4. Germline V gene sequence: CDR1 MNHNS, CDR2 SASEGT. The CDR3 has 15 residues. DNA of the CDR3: TGTGCCAGCACCTGGGGACAGGCGAACACCGGGGAGCTGTTTTTT. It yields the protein CASTWGQANTGELFF.

CDR3 loop: CASSQFTTGPSSYEQYF. The CDR3 DNA reads as TGCGCCAGCAGCCAATTTACTACAGGGCCCTCATCCTACGAGCAGTACTTC. The chain employs TRBV4-1 and TRBJ2-7, with D maybe TRBD1 (6 bases). Trimming shortened V by 2 bases and J by 1 base, and 18 bases separated the two germline ends. Germline values: CDR1 MGHRA, CDR2 YSYEKL. CDR3 length: 17 residues.

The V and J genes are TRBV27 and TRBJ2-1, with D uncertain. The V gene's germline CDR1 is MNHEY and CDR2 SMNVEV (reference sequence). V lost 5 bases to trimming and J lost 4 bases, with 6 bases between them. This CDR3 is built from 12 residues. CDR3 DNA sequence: TGTGCCAGCAGTCGAGGTTACAATGAGCAGTTCTTC. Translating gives CASSRGYNEQFF.

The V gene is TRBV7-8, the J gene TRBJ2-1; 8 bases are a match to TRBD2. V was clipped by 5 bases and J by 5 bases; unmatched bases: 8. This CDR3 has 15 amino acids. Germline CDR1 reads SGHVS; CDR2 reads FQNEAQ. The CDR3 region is CASSRGGPGNNEQFF. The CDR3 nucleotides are TGTGCCAGCAGCCGGGGGGGACCCGGGAACAATGAGCAGTTCTTC. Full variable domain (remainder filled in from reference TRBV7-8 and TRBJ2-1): GAGVSQSPRYKVAKRGQDVALRCDPISGHVSLFWYQQALGQGPEFLTYFQNEAQLDKSGLPSDRFFAERPEGSVSTLKIQRTQQEDSAVYLCASSRGGPGNNEQFFGPGTRLTVL.